Sequencing of this T cell receptor beta chain was carried out in a study of siplizumab effects on memory and regulatory T cells. With 6 bases removed from V and 3 bases from J, the gap between germline ends came to 15 bases. This CDR3 is 14 amino acids long. Germline loops: CDR1 SNHLY, CDR2 FYNNEI. Overall study results and limits: An assignable naive or memory phenotype was lacking in roughly 75-96% of proliferating CD4+ or CD8+ clones. Memory cells seemed less diverse than naive T cells, which seemed major alloresponse contributors.

A remark on this clone: Antigen unknown.

The assay was immunoSEQ multiplex PCR, and TCRdb's table has in-frame clones only and misses some. The table includes under 130,000 clones, 85% to 95% detected once. The sequencing sample was made of CD4+ T cells sorted from blood. The clonotype originates from a human donor in good health. The gene calls are TRBV2 and TRBJ2-7; either TRBD1 or TRBD2 may supply D (5 bases each). The CDR3 is CASSSNRGLYEQYF. The CDR3 coding sequence is TGTGCCAGCAGCTCCAACCGGGGCCTCTACGAGCAGTACTTC.